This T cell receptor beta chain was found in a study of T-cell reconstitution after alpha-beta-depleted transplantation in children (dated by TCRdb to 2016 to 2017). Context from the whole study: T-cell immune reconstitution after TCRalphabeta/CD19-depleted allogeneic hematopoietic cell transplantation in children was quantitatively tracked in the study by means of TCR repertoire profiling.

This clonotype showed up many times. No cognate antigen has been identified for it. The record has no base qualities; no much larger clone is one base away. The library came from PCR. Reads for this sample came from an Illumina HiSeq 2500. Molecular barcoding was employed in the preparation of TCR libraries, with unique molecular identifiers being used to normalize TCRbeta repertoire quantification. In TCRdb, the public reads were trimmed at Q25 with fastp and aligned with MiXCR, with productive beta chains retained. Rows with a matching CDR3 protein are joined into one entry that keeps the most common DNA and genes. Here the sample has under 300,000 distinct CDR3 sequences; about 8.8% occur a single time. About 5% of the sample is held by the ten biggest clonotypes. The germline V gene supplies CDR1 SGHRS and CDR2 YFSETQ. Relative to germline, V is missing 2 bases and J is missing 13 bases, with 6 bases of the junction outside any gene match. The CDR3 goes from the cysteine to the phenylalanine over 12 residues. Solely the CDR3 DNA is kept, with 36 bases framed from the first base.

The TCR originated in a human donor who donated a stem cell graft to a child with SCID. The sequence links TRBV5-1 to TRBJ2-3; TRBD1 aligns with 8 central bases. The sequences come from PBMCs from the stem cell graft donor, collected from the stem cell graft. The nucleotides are TGCGCCAGCAGCTTACCGGGACAGGTTGAGTATTTT. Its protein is CASSLPGQVEYF.